Described below is a single T cell receptor beta chain sequence and its context. Its ends do not fully match the called genes, so a read error is possible. This CDR3 contains 17 residues. Germline V gene data show CDR1 as SGHKS and CDR2 as YYEKEE (reference sequence). TCR beta cDNA was made from roughly 450 ng total RNA with a constant-region primer. Modified slightly, ARM-PCR produced TCR beta libraries over three nested multiplex PCR rounds. Each of the first two PCR rounds ran approximately 11 cycles with TRBV1-TRBV30 forward and C-beta reverse primers. From the multiplex PCR reads, TCRdb called clonotypes with MiXCR, one entry per CDR3 protein. The sample consists of about 120,000 distinct CDR3 sequences, approximately 68% of them appearing once. The sample comes from a study of tumor-infiltrating lymphocytes in primary liver carcinoma. Scientists recovered RNA and DNA together from approximately 20-30 mg of unsorted bulk tissue.

What was sequenced was tumor-adjacent normal liver tissue. The gene calls are TRBV5-5 and TRBJ1-5; D may be TRBD1 (5 bases). The receptor comes from a woman aged 55 to 70 with primary liver carcinoma and hepatitis B virus infection. CDR3 DNA: TGTGCCAGCAGCTTGGGCAGGGCGGTGCGGAGCAATCCGCCCCAGCATTTC. Translated: CASSLGRAVRSNPPQHF.